The 5 T cell receptor beta chains below come from one sample, sequenced in a study of blood T cell repertoires in COVID-19. The protocol was immunoSEQ multiplex PCR, while the TCRdb copy is restricted to in-frame clones and leaves out a portion. In the table there are around 99,000 clones, 75% to 90% of which are singletons. Sequences were obtained from peripheral blood. Source of these receptors: a woman aged 45-65 years with acute or convalescent COVID-19.

The chain uses TRBV6-6 and TRBJ2-6; D unclear. V was trimmed by 6 bases and J by 3 bases, leaving 12 bases between them. The CDR3 has 15 amino acids. Germline CDR1 is MNHNY and CDR2 is SVGAGI (reference sequence). The CDR3 region has the DNA TGTGCCAGCAGCCGAACAAGTTTTGGGGCCAACGTCCTGACTTTC. It codes for CASSRTSFGANVLTF.

In this sample, this clone turned up once. The chain is built from TRBV19 and TRBJ1-1; a weak D match, TRBD1 (6 bases). CDR1 and CDR2 (germline): LNHDA, SQIVND (reference sequence). Deletions cut 5 bases from V and 1 base from J, with 14 bases between. This CDR3 comprises 15 residues. CDR3 loop: CASSDQGGSNTEAFF. The CDR3 nucleotides read TGTGCCAGTAGTGACCAAGGGGGATCGAACACTGAAGCTTTCTTT.

Comments on this clone: One end of the junction does not line up with germline, which may come from a read error. V and J are TRBV5-4 and TRBJ1-2; D remains unclear. This CDR3 region has 15 residues. From germline, CDR1 is SGHNT and CDR2 YYREEE (reference sequence). The CDR3 nucleotides are TGTGCCAGCAGCTTGGATCTACTAACTAGTCCTCCGTTCGCCTTC. Translation gives CASSLDLLTSPPFAF. Combining the CDR3 with reference TRBV5-4 and TRBJ1-2 gives the whole variable domain ETGVTQSPTHLIKTRGQQVTLRCSSQSGHNTVSWYQQALGQGPQFIFQYYREEENGRGNFPPRFSGLQFPNYSSELNVNALELDDSALYLCASSLDLLTSPPFAFGSGTRLTVV.

CDR3 amino acids: CASSEATEGAYSGNTIYF. In DNA form, the CDR3 reads TGTGCCAGCAGTGAAGCGACCGAGGGGGCCTACTCTGGAAACACCATATATTTT. The chain is built from TRBV6-1 and TRBJ1-3; the match to TRBD1 covers 7 bases. Germline assignment: CDR1 MNHNS and CDR2 SASEGT. V gave up 0 bases and J gave up 0 bases; unmatched junction bases: 8. The CDR3 has 18 amino acids.

The genes are TRBV27 and TRBJ2-3; 9 nucleotides agree with TRBD2. The CDR3 sequence is 17 residues long. Germline lookup yields CDR1 MNHEY and CDR2 SMNVEV (reference sequence). V shed 3 bases and J 2 bases; nucleotides not matched to a gene: 9. CDR3 coding DNA: TGTGCCAGCAGTTTGGATTGGCGGGGGGGCCCCACAGATACGCAGTATTTT. Its protein is CASSLDWRGGPTDTQYF.